The 5 T cell receptor beta chains below were found in one sample sequenced in a study of blood T cell repertoires in COVID-19. Libraries were prepared by immunoSEQ multiplex PCR; TCRdb keeps only in-frame clonotypes and omits some of them. The table includes around 220,000 clones, just over 85% detected once. The sequenced material came from peripheral blood. These receptors were obtained from a man aged 18 to 35 with active or convalescent COVID-19.

The chain carries TRBV4-2 and TRBJ1-1; a weak D match, TRBD1 (5 bases). The V and J ends lost 3 bases and 3 bases respectively, with 17 bases between them. Germline CDR1 LGHNA, CDR2 YNFKEQ. This CDR3 is 16 amino acids long. The CDR3 sequence is CASSHFTQGKDTEAFF. For the CDR3, the DNA is TGTGCCAGCAGCCATTTCACTCAGGGAAAGGACACTGAAGCTTTCTTT.

The J gene is TRBJ2-7, the V gene TRBV27, with D possibly matching TRBD2 (5 bases). CDR1 MNHEY and CDR2 SMNVEV come from the germline V gene (reference sequence). This CDR3 has 13 amino acids. With 3 bases removed from V and 1 base from J, the gap between germline ends came to 7 bases. The CDR3: CASSFPGSYEQYF. The CDR3 DNA follows: TGTGCCAGCAGTTTCCCGGGATCCTACGAGCAGTACTTC.

This clone was found once. This chain links TRBV7-6 with TRBJ2-7; TRBD2 agrees at 16 bases. Germline CDR1 reads SGHVS; CDR2 reads FNYEAQ. CDR3 size: 16 residues. Losses at the gene ends were 5 bases for V and 5 bases for J; bases not matched to a gene: 6. The CDR3 sequence: CASSMGLAGGLNEQYF. DNA for the CDR3: TGTGCCAGCAGCATGGGACTAGCGGGAGGGCTTAACGAGCAGTACTTC.

The CDR3 loop is CASSFPTSGTTDTQYF. The CDR3 DNA follows: TGCGCCAGCAGCTTCCCAACTAGCGGGACAACAGATACGCAGTATTTT. The chain combines TRBV5-1 with TRBJ2-3; TRBD2 matches at 10 bases. Germline V gene data show CDR1 as SGHRS and CDR2 as YFSETQ. Germline trimming cut 2 bases from V and 3 bases from J; bases unmatched to any gene: 6. The CDR3 totals 16 residues.

The rearrangement joins TRBV18 to TRBJ2-1; 12 bases are a match to TRBD2. CDR1 is KGHSH, CDR2 LQKENI, per germline. Unmatched junction bases numbered 5, after V lost 1 base and J lost 1 base. This CDR3 is built from 18 residues. The CDR3: CASSPRLAGAQSYNEQFF. In DNA, the CDR3 is TGTGCCAGCTCACCACGACTAGCGGGAGCTCAGTCCTACAATGAGCAGTTCTTC.